The 28 T cell receptor beta chains reported below all come from one sample, sequenced in a study of blood T cell repertoires in COVID-19. Sequenced by immunoSEQ multiplex PCR; TCRdb stores in-frame clones only, minus some. Of 200,000 to 250,000 clones in the sample, around 80% were seen once. The sample taken for sequencing was peripheral blood. These receptors were collected from a woman aged 18-35 years with acute or convalescent COVID-19.

The J gene is TRBJ2-1, the V gene TRBV10-3; 14 bases map to TRBD2. Trimming cost V 10 bases and J 1 base; bases outside gene matches: 9. The germline V gene encodes CDR1 ENHRY and CDR2 SYGVKD. This CDR3 is 17 amino acids long. CDR3 in amino acids: CATGTSGSTTSYNEQFF. As DNA, the CDR3 is TGTGCCACCGGGACTAGCGGGAGTACTACATCCTACAATGAGCAGTTCTTC.

This chain uses TRBV6-6 with TRBJ1-1; D uncertain. The CDR3 is 12 amino acids. The germline V and J ends were trimmed by 6 bases and 0 bases, with 5 bases remaining between them. CDR1 and CDR2 (germline): MNHNY, SVGAGI (reference sequence). The CDR3: CASRTVNTEAFF. The CDR3 region has the DNA TGTGCCAGCAGAACGGTGAACACTGAAGCTTTCTTT.

The genes are TRBV30 and TRBJ1-1; 8 bases are shared with TRBD1. In germline, CDR1 is GTSNPN, CDR2 SVGIG (reference sequence). This CDR3 has 14 residues. V dropped 4 bases and J dropped 4; count of bases not matched to a gene: 8. The CDR3 DNA sequence: TGTGCCTGGACCCCAGGGGGCCTGGGCACTGAAGCTTTCTTT. Its translation: CAWTPGGLGTEAFF.

The genes are TRBV3-1 (or the pseudogene TRBV3-2) and TRBJ1-3, with TRBD1 as a possible D gene (6 bases). The CDR3 loop spans 19 amino acids. Germline V CDR1 and CDR2: LGHDT, YNNKEL (reference sequence). Between the trimmed V and J ends, which lost 4 bases and 0 bases, there was a span of 22 bases. CDR3 residues: CASSRRGRDTKSSGNTIYF. CDR3 coding DNA: TGTGCCAGCAGCCGAAGAGGTCGGGACACCAAAAGCTCTGGAAACACCATATATTTT.

The chain is built from TRBV28 and TRBJ1-6; TRBD1 aligns across 8 bases. This CDR3 region has 14 residues. Germline assignment: CDR1 MDHEN and CDR2 SYDVKM. Trimming at V came to 7 bases and at J to 8 bases, leaving 7 bases not matched to a gene. CDR3 amino acids: CASISGGSDSPLHF. CDR3 in DNA: TGTGCCAGCATATCAGGGGGCTCGGATTCACCCCTCCACTTT.

The chain links TRBV5-8 to TRBJ2-1; D possibly corresponds to TRBD2 (5 bases). Germline CDR1 is SGHTS and CDR2 is YDEGEE. CDR3 length: 15 amino acids. Trimming cost V 0 bases and J 13 bases, with 20 bases left between them. The CDR3 loop reads CASSLGGKYYLAQFF. CDR3 DNA: TGTGCCAGCAGCTTGGGAGGGAAGTATTATTTAGCCCAGTTCTTC.

The CDR3 is CASSQNSANTGELFF. The CDR3 nucleotides are TGTGCCAGCAGCCAAAATAGCGCGAACACCGGGGAGCTGTTTTTT. This sequence joins TRBV4-2 and TRBJ2-2; D is perhaps TRBD2 (5 bases). The CDR3 spans 15 residues. Germline V gene lookup returns CDR1 LGHNA and CDR2 YNFKEQ. V shed 2 bases and J shed 0 bases, with 7 bases lying between them.

This clone was seen only a few times. V is TRBV12-3 or TRBV12-4 and J is TRBJ2-2; D unclear. Trimming stripped 4 bases from V and 1 base from J, with 4 bases between. This CDR3 comprises 13 residues. The CDR3 DNA follows: TGTGCCAGCAGTTACAAGAACACCGGGGAGCTGTTTTTT. It encodes CASSYKNTGELFF.

This chain links TRBV30 with TRBJ1-2, with TRBD1 identical over 8 bases. The CDR3 totals 14 residues. Germline assignment: CDR1 GTSNPN and CDR2 SVGIG (reference sequence). Trimming removed 0 bases from V and 5 bases from J; junction bases left unmatched: 5. The CDR3 DNA follows: TGTGCCTGGAGTGTCACAGGGGGGTTTTATGGCTACACCTTC. Translated: CAWSVTGGFYGYTF.

The chain carries TRBV2 and TRBJ2-2; 10 bases match TRBD1. The CDR3 is made up of 13 amino acids. Germline CDR1 SNHLY, CDR2 FYNNEI. CDR3 protein: CVGDRGRIGELFF. The CDR3, as DNA: TGTGTCGGAGACAGGGGGCGGATCGGGGAGCTGTTTTTT.

The rearrangement uses TRBV19 and TRBJ1-2; D is ambiguous. Germline CDR1 and CDR2: LNHDA and SQIVND (reference sequence). The CDR3 length is 14 residues. Trimming cost V 4 bases and J 6 bases, with 15 bases left between them. CDR3 nucleotide sequence: TGTGCCAGTAGTAAGGAGGGAAAAAGAGATGGCTACACCTTC. This sequence encodes CASSKEGKRDGYTF.

The chain is built from TRBV28 and TRBJ1-4; no clear D. The length of the CDR3 is 16 residues. V was shortened by 4 bases and J by 5 bases, with 17 bases between the two germline ends. Germline lookup yields CDR1 MDHEN and CDR2 SYDVKM. The CDR3 bases are TGTGCCAGCAGTTCTTCCCCGGGGTGGAGGAATGAAAAACTGTTTTTT. This sequence encodes CASSSSPGWRNEKLFF. Variable domain in full (rest from reference TRBV28 and TRBJ1-4): DVKVTQSSRYLVKRTGEKVFLECVQDMDHENMFWYRQDPGLGLRLIYFSYDVKMKEKGDIPEGYSVSREKKERFSLILESASTNQTSMYLCASSSSPGWRNEKLFFGSGTQLSVL.

V is TRBV6-5 and J is TRBJ1-2; TRBD1 matches 7 bases. Germline loops: CDR1 MNHEY, CDR2 SVGAGI. The CDR3 extends over 15 amino acids. The J segment lost 2 bases and the V segment lost 0 bases, leaving 3 bases of the junction unmatched. CDR3: CASSYSGDSNYGYTF. In DNA, the CDR3 is TGTGCCAGCAGTTACTCGGGGGACAGCAACTATGGCTACACCTTC.

The chain joins TRBV27 to TRBJ1-2, with 8 bases lining up with TRBD1. The V gene's germline CDR1 is MNHEY and CDR2 SMNVEV (reference sequence). The junction had 8 bases not matched to a gene; V was cut back by 6 bases and J by 8 bases. The CDR3 is 13 residues long. The DNA of the CDR3 is TGTGCCAGCAGCCCGGGACAGGAAAGAGGCTACACCTTC. As protein: CASSPGQERGYTF.

J is TRBJ2-5 and V is TRBV13; no reliable D call. The CDR3 has 13 amino acids. Trimming cost V 2 bases and J 5 bases, with 9 bases left between them. Germline CDR1 and CDR2: PRHDT and FYEKMQ (reference sequence). CDR3 coding DNA: TGTGCCAGCAGCTTAAGTACACGCGAGACCCAGTACTTC. This sequence encodes CASSLSTRETQYF.

This clone showed up many times. The chain has TRBV27 and TRBJ2-2; 10 positions agree with TRBD2. CDR3 length: 18 amino acids. Trimming removed 3 bases from V and 0 bases from J; junction bases left unmatched: 7. Germline loops: CDR1 MNHEY, CDR2 SMNVEV (reference sequence). This CDR3 is CASSLSGLAGANTGELFF. The DNA for the CDR3 is TGTGCCAGCAGTTTGAGCGGGCTAGCGGGGGCGAACACCGGGGAGCTGTTTTTT.

The V call is TRBV7-8, the J call TRBJ2-7; the match to TRBD1 covers 10 bases. Losses at the gene ends were 4 bases for V and 6 bases for J; bases not matched to a gene: 6. This CDR3 contains 14 residues. CDR1 and CDR2 from the germline V gene are SGHVS and FQNEAQ. Here the CDR3 reads CASSSWTGGGEQYF. The CDR3 nucleotides are TGTGCCAGCAGCTCCTGGACAGGGGGGGGCGAGCAGTACTTC.

This clone was seen repeatedly, ten times or more. This chain connects TRBV5-4 to TRBJ2-3, with 7 bases identical to TRBD1. J was trimmed by 1 base and V by 4 bases; bases with no gene match: 15. This CDR3 region has 18 residues. Germline-derived CDR1 and CDR2 are SGHNT and YYREEE (reference sequence). The CDR3 here is CASSPITGAGQGTDTQYF. CDR3 nucleotide sequence: TGTGCCAGCAGCCCGATCACAGGGGCCGGTCAGGGCACAGATACGCAGTATTTT.

The gene calls are TRBV19 and TRBJ2-3; 12 bases are a match to TRBD2. Looked up from germline, CDR1 is LNHDA and CDR2 is SQIVND (reference sequence). V was pared by 7 bases and J by 3 bases, with 8 bases of the junction left unmatched. The CDR3 is 16 amino acids. The CDR3 sequence is CASTSLAGGFTDTQYF. CDR3 DNA: TGTGCCAGTACTTCACTAGCGGGAGGCTTTACAGATACGCAGTATTTT.

The CDR3 sequence: CASSIVSGPGQPQHF. The CDR3 region has the DNA TGTGCCAGTAGTATAGTATCTGGGCCTGGGCAGCCCCAGCATTTT. This rearrangement joins TRBV19 to TRBJ1-5; D unclear. The germline V and J ends were trimmed by 1 base and 7 bases, with 14 bases remaining between them. The CDR3 has 15 amino acids. Germline V gene lookup returns CDR1 LNHDA and CDR2 SQIVND (reference sequence).

The J gene is TRBJ1-2, the V gene TRBV15; D is perhaps TRBD1 (6 bases). The germline CDR1 and CDR2 sequences are LNHNV and YYDKDF (reference sequence). This CDR3 is 15 amino acids long. The V end lost 0 bases, the J end lost 3 bases, and 11 bases lay between the germline ends. CDR3 in amino acids: CATSRDSTGYYGYTF. The CDR3 DNA reads as TGTGCCACCAGCAGAGATTCCACAGGGTACTATGGCTACACCTTC.

This clone was counted once. This chain's CDR3 is CASSLDTDEQFF. CDR3 sequence (DNA): TGTGCCAGCAGCCTCGACACCGATGAGCAGTTCTTC. The gene calls are TRBV11-2 and TRBJ2-1; no reliable D call. The CDR3 has 12 amino acids. Germline loops: CDR1 SGHAT, CDR2 FQNNGV. Trimming cost V 5 bases and J 8 bases, with 10 bases left between them.

This rearrangement joins TRBV19 to TRBJ1-1, with 7 nucleotides matching TRBD1. J was trimmed by 4 bases and V by 5 bases; bases with no gene match: 4. The CDR3 is 13 amino acids. Germline V gene lookup returns CDR1 LNHDA and CDR2 SQIVND (reference sequence). The CDR3 nucleotides are TGTGCCAGTAGTCTCAGGGGGATCACTGAAGCTTTCTTT. It translates to CASSLRGITEAFF.

This clone was detected a few times. This chain links TRBV6-6 with TRBJ2-7; 7 bases line up with TRBD1. V was pared by 0 bases and J by 5 bases, with 10 bases of the junction left unmatched. This CDR3 spans 16 amino acids. The germline gives CDR1 MNHNY, CDR2 SVGAGI (reference sequence). The CDR3 protein is CASSYSRQGTKDEQYF. In nucleotides, the CDR3 is TGTGCCAGCAGTTACTCACGACAGGGCACCAAGGACGAGCAGTACTTC.

The chain recombines TRBV9 with TRBJ2-7, with a weak D call TRBD1 (6 bases). V lost 0 bases to trimming and J lost 6 bases, with 13 bases between them. The germline V gene has CDR1 SGDLS and CDR2 YYNGEE. This CDR3 comprises 14 residues. DNA of the CDR3: TGTGCCAGCAGCGTAGGGGGGCTCCATAGCGAGCAGTACTTC. Protein sequence: CASSVGGLHSEQYF. Complete variable domain (other parts from reference TRBV9 and TRBJ2-7): DSGVTQTPKHLITATGQRVTLRCSPRSGDLSVYWYQQSLDQGLQFLIQYYNGEERAKGNILERFSAQQFPDLHSELNLSSLELGDSALYFCASSVGGLHSEQYFGPGTRLTVT.

This rearrangement joins TRBV9 to TRBJ1-1, with D perhaps TRBD1 (5 bases). V lost 0 bases and J 4 bases, leaving 10 bases between the germline ends. CDR1 is SGDLS, CDR2 YYNGEE, per germline. This CDR3 region has 14 residues. The CDR3 DNA reads as TGTGCCAGCAGCGTAGGGGGCACGGGCACTGAAGCTTTCTTT. Its translation is CASSVGGTGTEAFF.

The V call is TRBV15, the J call TRBJ1-5, with 7 bases matching TRBD1. Germline V gene sequence: CDR1 LNHNV, CDR2 YYDKDF (reference sequence). Trimming took 0 bases from V and 5 from J; bases not matched to a gene: 7. The CDR3 totals 16 residues. The CDR3 DNA sequence: TGTGCCACCAGCAGAGACCACAGGGGAAGGGATCAGCCCCAGCATTTT. Its protein is CATSRDHRGRDQPQHF.

This chain joins TRBV6-5 and TRBJ2-1; TRBD2 might be the D (6 bases). Trimming took off 5 bases at V and 5 bases at J, with 16 bases between the two ends. Germline CDR1 and CDR2: MNHEY and SVGAGI. CDR3 size: 15 residues. CDR3 nucleotide sequence: TGTGCCAGCAGTATCGCGGGACGCGGTAACAATGAGCAGTTCTTC. Its translation: CASSIAGRGNNEQFF.